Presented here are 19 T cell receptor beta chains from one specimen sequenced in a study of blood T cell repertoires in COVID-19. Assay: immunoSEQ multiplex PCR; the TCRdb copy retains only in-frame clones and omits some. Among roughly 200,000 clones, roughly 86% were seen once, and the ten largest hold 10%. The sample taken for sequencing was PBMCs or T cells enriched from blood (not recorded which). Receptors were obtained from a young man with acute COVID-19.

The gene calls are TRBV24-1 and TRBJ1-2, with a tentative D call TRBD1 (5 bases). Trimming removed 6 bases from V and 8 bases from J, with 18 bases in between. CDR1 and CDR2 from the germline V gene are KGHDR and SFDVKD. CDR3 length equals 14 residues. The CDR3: CATSQGPSSHGYTF. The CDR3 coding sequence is TGTGCCACCAGTCAGGGTCCGTCCTCTCACGGCTACACCTTC.

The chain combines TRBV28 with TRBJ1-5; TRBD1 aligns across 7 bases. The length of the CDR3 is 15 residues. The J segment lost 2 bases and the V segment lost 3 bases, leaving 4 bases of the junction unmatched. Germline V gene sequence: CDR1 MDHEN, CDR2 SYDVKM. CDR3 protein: CASSLTGLGNQPQHF. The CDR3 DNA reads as TGTGCCAGCAGTTTGACAGGGTTGGGCAATCAGCCCCAGCATTTT.

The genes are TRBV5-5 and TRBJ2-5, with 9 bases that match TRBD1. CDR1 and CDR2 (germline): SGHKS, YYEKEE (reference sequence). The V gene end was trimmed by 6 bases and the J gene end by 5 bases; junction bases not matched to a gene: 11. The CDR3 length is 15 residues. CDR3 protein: CASTPGGQGVETQYF. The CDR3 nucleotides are TGTGCCAGCACCCCCGGGGGACAGGGAGTCGAGACCCAGTACTTC.

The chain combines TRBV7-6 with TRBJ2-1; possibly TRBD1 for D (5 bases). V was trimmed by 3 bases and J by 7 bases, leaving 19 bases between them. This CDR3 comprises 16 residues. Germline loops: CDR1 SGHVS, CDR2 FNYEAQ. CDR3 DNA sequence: TGTGCCAGCAGCTTGGACGCCGGCAGGGTGTCAAATGAGCAGTTCTTC. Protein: CASSLDAGRVSNEQFF.

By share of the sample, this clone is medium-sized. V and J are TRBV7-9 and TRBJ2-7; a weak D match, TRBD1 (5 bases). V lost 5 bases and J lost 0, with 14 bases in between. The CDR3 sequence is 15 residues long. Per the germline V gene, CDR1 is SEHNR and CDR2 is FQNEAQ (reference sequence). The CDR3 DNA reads TGTGCCAGCAGCGAAGGGGTGGGGATCTCCTACGAGCAGTACTTC. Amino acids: CASSEGVGISYEQYF.

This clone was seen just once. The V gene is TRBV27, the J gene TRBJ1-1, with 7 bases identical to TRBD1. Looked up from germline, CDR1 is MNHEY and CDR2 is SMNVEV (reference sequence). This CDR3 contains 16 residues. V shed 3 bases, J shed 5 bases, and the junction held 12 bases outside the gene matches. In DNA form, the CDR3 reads TGTGCCAGCAGTTTGACAGGGTCCTCATACTGGACTGAAGCTTTCTTT. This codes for CASSLTGSSYWTEAFF.

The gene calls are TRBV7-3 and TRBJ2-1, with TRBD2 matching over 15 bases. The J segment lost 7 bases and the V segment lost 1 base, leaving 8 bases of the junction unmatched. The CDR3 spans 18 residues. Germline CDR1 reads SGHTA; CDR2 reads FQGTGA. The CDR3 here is CASSLKAPGTSGRNEQFF. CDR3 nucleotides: TGTGCCAGCAGCTTAAAGGCCCCCGGGACTAGCGGGAGGAATGAGCAGTTCTTC.

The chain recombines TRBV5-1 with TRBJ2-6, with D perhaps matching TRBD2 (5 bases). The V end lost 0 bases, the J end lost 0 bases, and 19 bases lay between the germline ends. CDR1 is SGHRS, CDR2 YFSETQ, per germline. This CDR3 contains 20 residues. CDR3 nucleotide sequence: TGCGCCAGCAGCTTGGCAGGTATTGTCCCGGGGAGCTCTGGGGCCAACGTCCTGACTTTC. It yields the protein CASSLAGIVPGSSGANVLTF.

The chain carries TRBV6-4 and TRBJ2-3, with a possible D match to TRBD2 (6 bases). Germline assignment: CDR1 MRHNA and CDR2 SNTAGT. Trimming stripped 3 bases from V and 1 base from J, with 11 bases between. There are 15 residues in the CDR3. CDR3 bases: TGTGCCAGCAGTGAGGGGTCTAGCGGCACAGATACGCAGTATTTT. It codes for CASSEGSSGTDTQYF.

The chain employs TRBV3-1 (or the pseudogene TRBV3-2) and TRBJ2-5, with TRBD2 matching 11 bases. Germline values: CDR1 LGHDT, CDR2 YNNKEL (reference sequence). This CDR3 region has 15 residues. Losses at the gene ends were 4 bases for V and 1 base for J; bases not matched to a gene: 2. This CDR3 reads CASSLGLAGQETQYF. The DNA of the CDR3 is TGTGCCAGCAGCCTAGGACTAGCGGGCCAAGAGACCCAGTACTTC.

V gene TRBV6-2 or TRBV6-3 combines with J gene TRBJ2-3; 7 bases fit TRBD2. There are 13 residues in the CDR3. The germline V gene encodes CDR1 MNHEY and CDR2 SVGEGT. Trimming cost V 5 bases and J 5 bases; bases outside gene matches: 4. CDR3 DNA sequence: TGTGCCAGCAGTCCCCTAGCGGTAGATACGCAGTATTTT. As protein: CASSPLAVDTQYF.

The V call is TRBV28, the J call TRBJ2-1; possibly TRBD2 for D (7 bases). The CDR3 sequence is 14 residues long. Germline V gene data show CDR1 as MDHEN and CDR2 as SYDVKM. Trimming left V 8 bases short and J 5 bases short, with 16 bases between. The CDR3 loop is CASSRGAPNNEQFF. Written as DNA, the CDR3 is TGTGCCAGCTCACGGGGGGCACCTAACAATGAGCAGTTCTTC.

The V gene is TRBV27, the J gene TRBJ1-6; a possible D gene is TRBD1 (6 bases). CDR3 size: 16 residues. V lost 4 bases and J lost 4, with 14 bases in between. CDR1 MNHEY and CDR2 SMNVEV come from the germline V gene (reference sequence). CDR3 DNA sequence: TGTGCCAGCAGTTCTCCCCTGACAGGTTATAATTCACCCCTCCACTTT. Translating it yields CASSSPLTGYNSPLHF.

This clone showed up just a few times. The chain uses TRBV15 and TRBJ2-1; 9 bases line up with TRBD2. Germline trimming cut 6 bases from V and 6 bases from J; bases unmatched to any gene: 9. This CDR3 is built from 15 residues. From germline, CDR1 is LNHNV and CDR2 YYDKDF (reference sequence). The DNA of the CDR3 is TGTGCCACCAGGCGGGAGGGCCTGGTAAGCAATGAGCAGTTCTTC. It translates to CATRREGLVSNEQFF.

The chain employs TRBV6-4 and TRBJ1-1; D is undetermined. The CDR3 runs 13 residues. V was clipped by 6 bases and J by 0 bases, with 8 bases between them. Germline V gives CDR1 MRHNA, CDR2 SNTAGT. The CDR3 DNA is TGTGCCAGCAGGGTAAACATGAACACTGAAGCTTTCTTT. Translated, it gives CASRVNMNTEAFF.

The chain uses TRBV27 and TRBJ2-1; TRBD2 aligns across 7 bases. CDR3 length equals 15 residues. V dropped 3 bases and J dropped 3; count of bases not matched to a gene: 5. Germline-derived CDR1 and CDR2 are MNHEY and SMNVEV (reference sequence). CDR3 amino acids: CASSFSGLNYNEQFF. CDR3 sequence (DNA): TGTGCCAGCAGTTTTTCGGGACTAAACTACAATGAGCAGTTCTTC.

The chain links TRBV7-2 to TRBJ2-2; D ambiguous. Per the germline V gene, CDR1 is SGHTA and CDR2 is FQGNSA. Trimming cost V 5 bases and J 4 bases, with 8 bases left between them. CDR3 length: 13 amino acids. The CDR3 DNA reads TGTGCCAGCAGCCCTAGGCTCACCGGGGAGCTGTTTTTT. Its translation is CASSPRLTGELFF.

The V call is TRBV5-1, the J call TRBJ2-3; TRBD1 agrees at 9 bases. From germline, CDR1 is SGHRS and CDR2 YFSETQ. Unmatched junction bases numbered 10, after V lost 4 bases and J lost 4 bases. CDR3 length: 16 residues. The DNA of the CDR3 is TGCGCCAGCAGCAAAAGGACAGGGGTATACTCAGATACGCAGTATTTT. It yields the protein CASSKRTGVYSDTQYF.

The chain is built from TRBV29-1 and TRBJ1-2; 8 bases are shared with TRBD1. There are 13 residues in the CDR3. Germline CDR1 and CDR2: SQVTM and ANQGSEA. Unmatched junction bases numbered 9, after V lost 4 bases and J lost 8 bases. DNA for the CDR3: TGCAGCGTTGTTAGTGGACAGGGCCTCGGCTACACCTTC. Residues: CSVVSGQGLGYTF. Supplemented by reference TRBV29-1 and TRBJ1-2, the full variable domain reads SAVISQKPSRDICQRGTSLTIQCQVDSQVTMMFWYRQQPGQSLTLIATANQGSEATYESGFVIDKFPISRPNLTFSTLTVSNMSPEDSSIYLCSVVSGQGLGYTFGSGTRLTVV.